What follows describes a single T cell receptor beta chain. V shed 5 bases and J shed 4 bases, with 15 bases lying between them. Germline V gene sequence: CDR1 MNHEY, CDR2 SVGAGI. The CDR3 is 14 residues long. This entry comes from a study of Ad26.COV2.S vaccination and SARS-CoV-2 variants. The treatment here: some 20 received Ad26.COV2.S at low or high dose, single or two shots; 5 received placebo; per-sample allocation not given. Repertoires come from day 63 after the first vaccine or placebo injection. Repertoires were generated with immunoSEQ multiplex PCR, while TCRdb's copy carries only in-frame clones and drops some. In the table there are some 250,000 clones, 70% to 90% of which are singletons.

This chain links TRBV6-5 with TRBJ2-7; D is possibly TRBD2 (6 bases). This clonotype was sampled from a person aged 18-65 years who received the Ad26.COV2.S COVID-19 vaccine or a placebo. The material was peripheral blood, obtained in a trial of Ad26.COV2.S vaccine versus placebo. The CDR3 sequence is CASSMGGIEYEQYF. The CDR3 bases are TGTGCCAGCAGTATGGGGGGAATAGAGTACGAGCAGTACTTC.